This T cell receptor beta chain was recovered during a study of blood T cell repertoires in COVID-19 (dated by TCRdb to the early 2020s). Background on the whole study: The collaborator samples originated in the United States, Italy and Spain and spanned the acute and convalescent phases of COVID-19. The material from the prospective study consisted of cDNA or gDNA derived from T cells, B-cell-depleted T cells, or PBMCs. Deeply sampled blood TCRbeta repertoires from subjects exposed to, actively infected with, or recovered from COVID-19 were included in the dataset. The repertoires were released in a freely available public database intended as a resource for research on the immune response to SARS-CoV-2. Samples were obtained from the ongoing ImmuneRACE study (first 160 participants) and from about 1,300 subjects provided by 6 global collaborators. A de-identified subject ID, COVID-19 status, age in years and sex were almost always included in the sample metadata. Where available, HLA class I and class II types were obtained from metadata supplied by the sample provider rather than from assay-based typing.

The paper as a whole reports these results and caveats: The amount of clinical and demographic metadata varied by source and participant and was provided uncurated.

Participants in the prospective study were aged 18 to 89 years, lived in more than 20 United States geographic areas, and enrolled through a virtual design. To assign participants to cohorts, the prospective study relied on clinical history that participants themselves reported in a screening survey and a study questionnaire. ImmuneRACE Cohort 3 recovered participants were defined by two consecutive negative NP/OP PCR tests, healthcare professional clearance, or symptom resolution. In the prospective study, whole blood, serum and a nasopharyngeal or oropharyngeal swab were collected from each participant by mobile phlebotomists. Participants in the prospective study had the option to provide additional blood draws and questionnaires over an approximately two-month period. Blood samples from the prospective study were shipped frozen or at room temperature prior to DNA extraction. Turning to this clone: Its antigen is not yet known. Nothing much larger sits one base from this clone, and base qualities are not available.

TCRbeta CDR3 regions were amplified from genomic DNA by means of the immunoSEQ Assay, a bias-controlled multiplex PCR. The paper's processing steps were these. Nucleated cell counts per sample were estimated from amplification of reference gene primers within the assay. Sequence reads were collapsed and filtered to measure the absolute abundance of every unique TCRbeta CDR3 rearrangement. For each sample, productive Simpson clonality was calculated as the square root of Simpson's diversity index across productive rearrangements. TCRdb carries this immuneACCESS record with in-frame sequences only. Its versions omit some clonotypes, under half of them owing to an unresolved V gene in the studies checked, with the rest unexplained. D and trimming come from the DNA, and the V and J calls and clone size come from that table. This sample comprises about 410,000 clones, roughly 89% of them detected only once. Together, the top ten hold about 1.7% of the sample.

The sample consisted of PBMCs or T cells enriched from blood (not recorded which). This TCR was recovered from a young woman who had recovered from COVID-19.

The DNA sequence follows: TGTGCCAGCAGTCCACCGGGACTAGCGGGAGACGAGCAGTACTTC. Its protein product is CASSPPGLAGDEQYF. The V gene is TRBV2 and the J gene is TRBJ2-7, and 14 bases in between align with TRBD2. Taken from the germline V gene, the CDR1 and CDR2 loops are SNHLY and FYNNEI. Germline trimming amounts to 5 bases on V and 5 bases on J, with 5 as the count of junction bases outside the gene matches. The CDR3 contains 15 residues, cysteine and phenylalanine counted. Only the CDR3 region is kept as DNA, spanning 45 bases read in frame from base 1.